Following are 18 T cell receptor beta chains from one sample sequenced in a study of vaccination effects on CD4 cells after COVID-19. A roughly ten-day culture period preceded the isolation of CD4+ T cells. Vaccination of participants consisted of two doses of either the BNT162b2 or mRNA-1273 vaccine. The antigens for these receptors are not known. Method: immunoSEQ multiplex PCR; TCRdb's copy keeps in-frame clones and lacks some. The sample carries about 71,000 clones, more than 60% recorded once. The specimen was CD4+ T cells from PBMCs cultured without peptide, collected after COVID-19 vaccination. The receptors derive from a human donor who received a COVID-19 vaccine.

The genes are TRBV10-3 and TRBJ1-1, with a tentative D call TRBD1 (5 bases). The CDR3 runs to 13 residues. The V end was cut by 4 bases, the J end by 2 bases, with 8 bases between. The V gene's germline CDR1 is ENHRY and CDR2 SYGVKD. The CDR3 protein is CAISVDRNTEAFF. The CDR3 DNA is TGTGCCATCAGTGTAGACAGAAACACTGAAGCTTTCTTT.

J is TRBJ1-4 and V is TRBV4-1; possibly TRBD1 for D (5 bases). Trimming took off 5 bases at V and 8 bases at J, with 12 bases between the two ends. CDR3 size: 13 residues. The germline CDR1 and CDR2 sequences are MGHRA and YSYEKL. CDR3 region: CASSNERGEKLFF. CDR3 DNA: TGCGCCAGCAGCAACGAAAGGGGAGAAAAACTGTTTTTT.

This clone has more than one count but fewer than ten. For the CDR3, the DNA is TGTGCCAGCAGCTCACTTCGGGGGGTTGTAACTGAAGCTTTCTTT. Translated, it gives CASSSLRGVVTEAFF. V is TRBV5-4 and J is TRBJ1-1; possible D gene TRBD1, 5 bases. In germline, CDR1 is SGHNT, CDR2 YYREEE (reference sequence). V was clipped by 3 bases and J by 5 bases, with 17 bases between them. CDR3 length: 15 residues.

The J gene is TRBJ2-3, the V gene TRBV9; 8 bases are shared with TRBD1. Looked up from germline, CDR1 is SGDLS and CDR2 is YYNGEE. V shed 4 bases, J shed 1 base, and the junction held 5 bases outside the gene matches. There are 15 residues in the CDR3. CDR3 DNA: TGTGCCAGCAGCCTGTGGGGACAGGGCACAGATACGCAGTATTTT. It translates to CASSLWGQGTDTQYF.

This chain links TRBV4-1 with TRBJ1-1; perhaps TRBD1 as D (6 bases). This CDR3 contains 12 residues. The V and J ends lost 2 bases and 5 bases respectively, with 6 bases between them. The germline CDR1 and CDR2 sequences are MGHRA and YSYEKL. The CDR3 region has the DNA TGCGCCAGCAGCCAACAGGGGACTGAAGCTTTCTTT. This codes for CASSQQGTEAFF.

This clone was observed once. The chain joins TRBV6-6 to TRBJ2-3, with 8 bases that match TRBD2. This CDR3 is 14 amino acids long. CDR1 and CDR2 (germline): MNHNY, SVGAGI (reference sequence). The junction had 8 bases not matched to a gene; V was cut back by 8 bases and J by 4 bases. CDR3 sequence: CASAGGRGPDTQYF. The CDR3 DNA follows: TGTGCCAGCGCGGGGGGCCGAGGGCCAGATACGCAGTATTTT.

V and J are TRBV5-1 and TRBJ2-3; TRBD2 might be the D (7 bases). CDR1 SGHRS and CDR2 YFSETQ come from the germline V gene. The V gene lost 6 bases and the J gene lost 5 bases, with 16 bases spanning the gap. CDR3 length: 14 amino acids. This CDR3 is CASNIGGAGDTQYF. CDR3 nucleotides: TGCGCCAGCAACATTGGGGGGGCTGGAGATACGCAGTATTTT.

The chain employs TRBV5-1 and TRBJ2-2, with D maybe TRBD1 (5 bases). Looked up from germline, CDR1 is SGHRS and CDR2 is YFSETQ. This CDR3 contains 16 residues. V was pared by 0 bases and J by 4 bases, with 13 bases between. CDR3 nucleotide sequence: TGCGCCAGCAGCTTGGTGTCAGGGATCGGCACCGGGGAGCTGTTTTTT. The encoded protein is CASSLVSGIGTGELFF. Looking up the rest from reference TRBV5-1 and TRBJ2-2 gives the full variable domain: KAGVTQTPRYLIKTRGQQVTLSCSPISGHRSVSWYQQTPGQGLQFLFEYFSETQRNKGNFPGRFSGRQFSNSRSEMNVSTLELGDSALYLCASSLVSGIGTGELFFGEGSRLTVL.

CDR3 sequence (DNA): TGTGCCACCGGACAGGGGCAAGAGACCCAGTACTTC. Translating it yields CATGQGQETQYF. The chain couples TRBV7-9 to TRBJ2-5; 9 bases fit TRBD1. J lost 2 bases, V lost 10 bases, and 2 bases had no gene match. The germline V gene has CDR1 SEHNR and CDR2 FQNEAQ (reference sequence). This CDR3 has 12 amino acids.

This chain uses TRBV28 with TRBJ2-4, with D hard to call. CDR1 is MDHEN, CDR2 SYDVKM, per germline. This CDR3 has 15 amino acids. Trimming stripped 1 base from V and 0 bases from J, with 7 bases between. The CDR3 coding sequence is TGTGCCAGCAGTTTATTCCAGCTAGCCAAAAACATTCAGTACTTC. It translates to CASSLFQLAKNIQYF. The whole variable domain, filled in from reference TRBV28 and TRBJ2-4, reads DVKVTQSSRYLVKRTGEKVFLECVQDMDHENMFWYRQDPGLGLRLIYFSYDVKMKEKGDIPEGYSVSREKKERFSLILESASTNQTSMYLCASSLFQLAKNIQYFGAGTRLSVL.

This sequence joins TRBV7-2 and TRBJ2-7, with D possibly matching TRBD2 (5 bases). V was trimmed by 1 base and J by 7 bases, leaving 11 bases between them. This CDR3 is 13 amino acids long. CDR1 is SGHTA, CDR2 FQGNSA, per germline. The CDR3 sequence is CASSLVIANEQYV. CDR3 sequence (DNA): TGTGCCAGCAGCTTAGTGATAGCGAATGAGCAGTACGTC.

The chain couples TRBV3-1 (or the pseudogene TRBV3-2) to TRBJ2-4; 12 bases line up with TRBD2. CDR3 size: 18 residues. The germline V gene has CDR1 LGHDT and CDR2 YNNKEL (reference sequence). V shed 3 bases and J 0 bases; nucleotides not matched to a gene: 6. The CDR3 loop reads CASSHGLAGPLAKNIQYF. The CDR3 DNA is TGTGCCAGCAGCCACGGACTAGCGGGGCCCCTAGCCAAAAACATTCAGTACTTC.

The chain links TRBV9 to TRBJ1-4, with D possibly being TRBD1 (5 bases). The CDR3 length is 16 residues. Germline V CDR1 and CDR2: SGDLS, YYNGEE. V gave up 0 bases and J gave up 6 bases, with 15 bases separating them. The CDR3 loop is CASSVAGNLGDEKLFF. CDR3 nucleotide sequence: TGTGCCAGCAGCGTAGCAGGGAATTTGGGGGATGAAAAACTGTTTTTT.

The chain links TRBV3-1 (or the pseudogene TRBV3-2) to TRBJ2-5, with D maybe TRBD1 (5 bases). Germline assignment: CDR1 LGHDT and CDR2 YNNKEL (reference sequence). This CDR3 contains 13 residues. V gave up 0 bases and J gave up 6 bases, with 8 bases separating them. Here the CDR3 DNA reads TGTGCCAGCAGCCAAGAGATGGGGCAGACCCAGTACTTC. Protein: CASSQEMGQTQYF.

This clone was counted a single time. The chain recombines TRBV7-2 with TRBJ2-3; 9 positions agree with TRBD2. Germline V gene data show CDR1 as SGHTA and CDR2 as FQGNSA. V shed 5 bases, J shed 6 bases, and the junction held 15 bases outside the gene matches. This CDR3 has 17 residues. The CDR3 reads CASSISGPSGGLDTQYF. In nucleotides, the CDR3 is TGTGCCAGCAGCATCAGTGGGCCCAGCGGGGGGCTGGATACGCAGTATTTT.

In this sample, this clone turned up a few times. The chain carries TRBV27 and TRBJ1-1; D may be TRBD1 (5 bases). Per germline, CDR1 MNHEY and CDR2 SMNVEV (reference sequence). The CDR3 length is 13 residues. Trimming cost V 3 bases and J 5 bases, with 10 bases left between them. The CDR3 region is CASSLFGGTEAFF. The CDR3 DNA reads TGTGCCAGCAGTTTGTTTGGGGGAACTGAAGCTTTCTTT.

The chain carries TRBV2 and TRBJ2-2, with D unclear. CDR1 and CDR2 from the germline V gene are SNHLY and FYNNEI. V lost 5 bases, J lost 1 base, and 8 bases lay in between. The CDR3 runs to 14 residues. The CDR3 reads CASSLNWNTGELFF. The DNA of the CDR3 is TGTGCCAGCAGTCTGAACTGGAACACCGGGGAGCTGTTTTTT.

The V gene is TRBV7-3, the J gene TRBJ2-3, with D possibly being TRBD1 (7 bases). The V and J ends lost 3 bases and 2 bases respectively, with 18 bases between them. The germline gives CDR1 SGHTA, CDR2 FQGTGA. The CDR3 loop spans 17 amino acids. CDR3 protein: CASSLDGGTVNTDTQYF. DNA for the CDR3: TGTGCCAGCAGCTTGGATGGGGGGACAGTGAACACAGATACGCAGTATTTT.